Listed here are 20 T cell receptor beta chains from one sample, sequenced in a study of cytomegalovirus exposure and HLA in healthy donors. The study ran its PCR with 60 Vbeta and 13 Jbeta primers. Here immunoSEQ multiplex PCR was the method, and the copy in TCRdb shows in-frame clones only, minus some. The data hold 150,000 to 200,000 clones, with roughly 81% observed a single time. Sequencing used PBMCs. These TCRs come from a man between 18 and 29 years old in good health and CMV-seropositive.

The chain employs TRBV30 and TRBJ2-7, with 8 bases that match TRBD2. Trimming cost V 1 base and J 5 bases; bases outside gene matches: 4. CDR1 is GTSNPN, CDR2 SVGIG, per germline (reference sequence). CDR3 length equals 13 residues. The CDR3 DNA sequence: TGTGCCTGGAGTGCCTCGGGAGGGGACGAGCAGTACTTC. Translation: CAWSASGGDEQYF.

The chain employs TRBV2 and TRBJ2-7; D is unresolved. V was shortened by 3 bases and J by 2 bases, with 11 bases between the two germline ends. CDR1 SNHLY and CDR2 FYNNEI come from the germline V gene. This CDR3 is 14 amino acids long. CDR3 nucleotides: TGTGCCAGCAGTGACGGGTTCGGAGCCTACGAGCAGTACTTC. It codes for CASSDGFGAYEQYF.

V and J are TRBV15 and TRBJ2-7, with 9 nucleotides matching TRBD1. V shed 3 bases, J shed 2 bases, and the junction held 5 bases outside the gene matches. Germline V gene sequence: CDR1 LNHNV, CDR2 YYDKDF (reference sequence). The CDR3 has 15 residues. The CDR3 is CATSSAGTGPYEQYF. The CDR3 DNA reads as TGTGCCACCAGCAGCGCCGGGACAGGGCCCTACGAGCAGTACTTC.

The genes are TRBV5-5 and TRBJ2-2; TRBD1 aligns across 7 bases. Unmatched junction bases numbered 19, after V lost 0 bases and J lost 5 bases. The V gene's germline CDR1 is SGHKS and CDR2 YYEKEE (reference sequence). The CDR3 length is 20 residues. CDR3 protein: CASSLVGGPGGSFGTGELFF. CDR3 coding DNA: TGTGCCAGCAGCTTGGTTGGGGGCCCAGGGGGAAGTTTCGGGACCGGGGAGCTGTTTTTT.

The chain carries TRBV9 and TRBJ1-5; D uncertain. The CDR3 is made up of 14 amino acids. Between the trimmed V and J ends, which lost 3 bases and 0 bases, there was a span of 7 bases. Germline V gene data show CDR1 as SGDLS and CDR2 as YYNGEE. CDR3 loop: CASSGLYSNQPQHF. Here the CDR3 DNA reads TGTGCCAGCAGCGGCCTATATAGCAATCAGCCCCAGCATTTT. The variable domain in full, with the rest retrieved from reference TRBV9 and TRBJ1-5, is DSGVTQTPKHLITATGQRVTLRCSPRSGDLSVYWYQQSLDQGLQFLIQYYNGEERAKGNILERFSAQQFPDLHSELNLSSLELGDSALYFCASSGLYSNQPQHFGDGTRLSIL.

The CDR3 protein is CAISEPRGGDTGELFF. The CDR3 DNA reads as TGTGCCATCAGTGAGCCCCGAGGGGGAGACACCGGGGAGCTGTTTTTT. The chain is built from TRBV10-3 and TRBJ2-2; perhaps TRBD1 as D (6 bases). The CDR3 loop spans 16 amino acids. Germline assignment: CDR1 ENHRY and CDR2 SYGVKD. Trimming stripped 2 bases from V and 3 bases from J, with 13 bases between.

This clone was detected a few times. The chain couples TRBV15 to TRBJ1-5, with a tentative D call TRBD1 (5 bases). The V end lost 0 bases, the J end lost 7 bases, and 19 bases lay between the germline ends. This CDR3 is built from 17 residues. Per the germline V gene, CDR1 is LNHNV and CDR2 is YYDKDF (reference sequence). The CDR3 loop is CATSRDRQTSLNQPQHF. The DNA of the CDR3 is TGTGCCACCAGCAGAGATAGACAGACGTCGTTGAACCAGCCCCAGCATTTT.

CDR3 in amino acids: CASSVAWGIGGLTPEQYF. Here the CDR3 DNA reads TGTGCCAGCAGCGTAGCTTGGGGAATAGGGGGTCTAACCCCCGAGCAGTACTTC. The V gene is TRBV9, the J gene TRBJ2-7, with a weak D call TRBD1 (6 bases). Germline CDR1 is SGDLS and CDR2 is YYNGEE. V was cut by 0 bases and J by 6 bases, with 25 bases left in between. The CDR3 consists of 18 residues.

CDR3 residues: CASSGPGQYTDTQYF. CDR3 nucleotide sequence: TGTGCCAGCAGCGGCCCGGGACAGTACACAGATACGCAGTATTTT. The rearrangement links TRBV11-2 to TRBJ2-3, with 7 bases matching TRBD1. This CDR3 contains 15 residues. V gave up 5 bases and J gave up 2 bases; unmatched junction bases: 7. Looked up from germline, CDR1 is SGHAT and CDR2 is FQNNGV. The whole variable domain, filled in from reference TRBV11-2 and TRBJ2-3, reads EAGVAQSPRYKIIEKRQSVAFWCNPISGHATLYWYQQILGQGPKLLIQFQNNGVVDDSQLPKDRFSAERLKGVDSTLKIQPAKLEDSAVYLCASSGPGQYTDTQYFGPGTRLTVL.

The gene calls are TRBV7-3 and TRBJ2-1; the D gene is possibly TRBD2 (7 bases). V lost 4 bases and J 4 bases, leaving 20 bases between the germline ends. CDR1 and CDR2 (germline): SGHTA, FQGTGA. This CDR3 spans 17 amino acids. The CDR3 loop reads CASSSQGGAGSYNEQFF. CDR3 nucleotide sequence: TGTGCCAGCAGCTCACAAGGGGGAGCGGGGAGTTACAATGAGCAGTTCTTC.

The chain is built from TRBV7-9 and TRBJ2-1; TRBD2 might be the D (5 bases). This CDR3 is built from 16 residues. V was clipped by 7 bases and J by 0 bases, with 16 bases between them. CDR1 is SEHNR, CDR2 FQNEAQ, per germline (reference sequence). CDR3 bases: TGTGCCAGCATTGGGGTCGAGGGAAGCTCCTACAATGAGCAGTTCTTC. It yields the protein CASIGVEGSSYNEQFF.

The chain is built from TRBV6-4 and TRBJ2-3, with 11 positions matching TRBD2. The CDR3 covers 16 residues. The V segment lost 7 bases and the J segment 6 bases; nucleotides outside the gene matches: 12. CDR1 is MRHNA and CDR2 is SNTAGT in the germline V gene. The CDR3 here is CASTLGVAGGVDTQYF. The CDR3 region has the DNA TGTGCCAGCACCCTCGGGGTAGCGGGGGGGGTGGATACGCAGTATTTT.

The chain couples TRBV4-2 to TRBJ1-1, with D possibly matching TRBD1 (6 bases). The CDR3 totals 16 residues. V lost 5 bases to trimming and J lost 1 base, with 17 bases between them. Germline V CDR1 and CDR2: LGHNA, YNFKEQ. The CDR3 sequence: CASSSLGGPKNTEAFF. CDR3 DNA: TGTGCCAGCAGCTCCTTAGGGGGACCGAAGAACACTGAAGCTTTCTTT.

J is TRBJ2-3 and V is TRBV7-2; the match to TRBD2 covers 9 bases. The germline V gene has CDR1 SGHTA and CDR2 FQGNSA. Losses at the gene ends were 2 bases for V and 5 bases for J; bases not matched to a gene: 5. The CDR3 contains 15 residues. The CDR3 reads CASSLKAGGQDTQYF. CDR3 sequence (DNA): TGTGCCAGCAGCTTAAAGGCGGGGGGGCAAGATACGCAGTATTTT.

V gene TRBV28 combines with J gene TRBJ1-6, with D tentatively TRBD1 (6 bases). The CDR3 totals 17 residues. Trimming pared 4 bases from V and 0 bases from J, leaving 13 bases between. From germline, CDR1 is MDHEN and CDR2 SYDVKM. Here the CDR3 reads CASSSPGQSSYNSPLHF. The CDR3 bases are TGTGCCAGCAGTTCGCCCGGACAGAGCTCCTATAATTCACCCCTCCACTTT. The whole variable domain, remainder taken from reference TRBV28 and TRBJ1-6, is DVKVTQSSRYLVKRTGEKVFLECVQDMDHENMFWYRQDPGLGLRLIYFSYDVKMKEKGDIPEGYSVSREKKERFSLILESASTNQTSMYLCASSSPGQSSYNSPLHFGNGTRLTVT.

V usage is TRBV6-5 and J usage is TRBJ2-7; 7 nucleotides agree with TRBD1. Germline CDR1 and CDR2: MNHEY and SVGAGI. Trimming cost V 5 bases and J 7 bases; bases outside gene matches: 11. The CDR3 extends over 14 amino acids. CDR3 loop: CASSPRDSAREQYF. CDR3 nucleotides: TGTGCCAGCAGTCCCCGGGACAGCGCTAGGGAGCAGTACTTC.

This clone turned up a few times. The J gene is TRBJ2-3, the V gene TRBV7-2; D possibly corresponds to TRBD2 (5 bases). The length of the CDR3 is 16 residues. The germline V gene encodes CDR1 SGHTA and CDR2 FQGNSA. Trimming removed 5 bases at V and 1 base at J, with 16 bases between. In DNA form, the CDR3 reads TGTGCCAGCAGCGCAGGAGGAGGTCGGGGCACAGATACGCAGTATTTT. Residues: CASSAGGGRGTDTQYF.

The chain uses TRBV10-3 and TRBJ2-5, with 8 bases fitting TRBD1. The V and J ends lost 4 bases and 3 bases, in that order; junction bases with no gene match: 4. This CDR3 is 14 amino acids long. The V gene's germline CDR1 is ENHRY and CDR2 SYGVKD. The CDR3 here is CAISGTGTKETQYF. CDR3 coding DNA: TGTGCCATCAGTGGGACAGGGACCAAAGAGACCCAGTACTTC.

On this clone itself: The junction and the germline gene differ at one end; a read error may be behind it. The J gene is TRBJ2-4, the V gene TRBV5-4; 13 bases match TRBD2. This CDR3 contains 16 residues. Germline V CDR1 and CDR2: SGHNT, YYREEE (reference sequence). This CDR3 is CASSQGLAGAGNSQYF. CDR3 bases: TGTGCCAGCAGCCAAGGACTAGCGGGGGCGGGGAACAGTCAGTACTTC.

This chain connects TRBV4-2 to TRBJ2-1; 10 positions agree with TRBD2. V was pared by 0 bases and J by 6 bases, with 8 bases of the junction left unmatched. Germline-derived CDR1 and CDR2 are LGHNA and YNFKEQ. This CDR3 is built from 17 residues. The CDR3 protein is CASSQDPSGGVSNEQFF. The CDR3 DNA is TGTGCCAGCAGCCAAGATCCGAGCGGGGGGGTCAGCAATGAGCAGTTCTTC.